What follows describes a single TCR beta chain. The data stem from a study of identical twins. V lost 3 bases, J lost 11 bases, and 10 bases stayed unmatched. Germline V gives CDR1 LNHDA, CDR2 SQIVND (reference sequence). The CDR3 loop spans 14 amino acids. TCRdb called the 5' RACE reads again in MiXCR, with one record for every CDR3 protein. The sample has nearly 650,000 distinct CDR3 sequences; just over 7% are singletons. These data were also reused for a study on yellow fever vaccine responses in identical twins.

The sequence was collected from a young woman in good health. The V gene is TRBV19, the J gene TRBJ1-1, with 9 positions matching TRBD1. Material for sequencing was PBMCs. CDR3 sequence reads: CASSILWTGVDAFF. The CDR3 DNA is TGTGCCAGTAGTATTTTGTGGACAGGGGTTGACGCTTTCTTT. Complete variable domain (other parts from reference TRBV19 and TRBJ1-1): DGGITQSPKYLFRKEGQNVTLSCEQNLNHDAMYWYRQDPGQGLRLIYYSQIVNDFQKGDIAEGYSVSREKKESFPLTVTSAQKNPTAFYLCASSILWTGVDAFFGQGTRLTVV.